Listed here is a single TCR beta chain. The data originate from a study of technical replicates of blood from a handful of donors. Method: immunoSEQ multiplex PCR; TCRdb's copy keeps in-frame clones and lacks some. The top ten hold 0.2% to 0.25% of the sample, which has 98,000 or so clones, more than 90% seen once. Germline V CDR1 and CDR2: MNHEY, SVGAGI. V lost 6 bases and J lost 0; bases outside the gene matches: 4. This CDR3 has 14 amino acids. The chain uses TRBV6-5 and TRBJ1-2; 7 bases agree with TRBD1. Sequencing used T cells isolated from PBMCs. This TCR was sampled from a human donor in good health. CDR3 amino acids: CASRRDRANYGYTF. The DNA for the CDR3 is TGTGCCAGCAGGCGGGACAGAGCTAACTATGGCTACACCTTC.